This entry is about one T cell receptor (beta chain). Measured with immunoSEQ multiplex PCR; TCRdb has only the in-frame clones, and not every one. The sample yields 8,000 to 11,000 clones, around four fifths seen once. V shed 6 bases and J shed 0 bases, with 11 bases lying between them. The CDR3 contains 13 residues. Germline V gene sequence: CDR1 GTSNPN, CDR2 SVGIG (reference sequence). The data derive from a study of OX40 agonist ivuxolimab in advanced cancers. In the study overall: Cohort: around 79% men, mean age 60, aged about 20 to 90.

The V and J genes are TRBV30 and TRBJ2-5; no firm D call. Material: CD4+ or CD8+ T cells sorted from blood, obtained in a trial of the OX40 agonist ivuxolimab. The sequence was collected from an adult with an advanced solid tumor such as melanoma, head and neck, liver or kidney cancer. This chain's CDR3 is CACLTAHQETQYF. The CDR3 nucleotides read TGTGCCTGCCTGACGGCCCACCAAGAGACCCAGTACTTC.